The 14 T cell receptor beta chains reported below all come from one sample, sequenced in a study of T cell responses to AZD1222 COVID-19 vaccine. The assay was immunoSEQ multiplex PCR, and TCRdb's table has in-frame clones only and misses some. The sample includes some 110,000 clones, about 80% of them seen just once. Sequencing was performed on peripheral blood, taken on day 0 of AZD1222 vaccination. These receptors were taken from an adult in good health.

The chain links TRBV7-2 to TRBJ1-5; D gene unclear. V gave up 2 bases and J gave up 5 bases, with 4 bases separating them. CDR1 SGHTA and CDR2 FQGNSA come from the germline V gene. There are 12 residues in the CDR3. CDR3 loop: CASSLPYQPQHF. The CDR3 nucleotides read TGTGCCAGCAGCTTACCCTATCAGCCCCAGCATTTT.

The CDR3 sequence is CASSLNTGMNTEAFF. CDR3 bases: TGTGCCAGCAGCTTAAACACAGGGATGAACACTGAAGCTTTCTTT. This sequence joins TRBV7-9 and TRBJ1-1; perhaps TRBD1 as D (6 bases). V was clipped by 2 bases and J by 0 bases, with 10 bases between them. Germline values: CDR1 SEHNR, CDR2 FQNEAQ (reference sequence). CDR3 length equals 15 residues.

The chain employs TRBV5-1 and TRBJ1-5; D unclear. CDR3 length: 17 residues. Germline V gene lookup returns CDR1 SGHRS and CDR2 YFSETQ. Between the trimmed V and J ends, which lost 0 bases and 4 bases, there was a span of 17 bases. CDR3 DNA sequence: TGCGCCAGCAGCTTGGGAGACGGCCCCCTGCCTAATCAGCCCCAGCATTTT. Translating it yields CASSLGDGPLPNQPQHF.

Here the CDR3 reads CASSFPGGGTQYF. In DNA, the CDR3 is TGTGCCAGCAGCTTCCCGGGGGGTGGGACTCAGTACTTC. J is TRBJ2-4 and V is TRBV5-8, with 7 bases identical to TRBD2. In germline, CDR1 is SGHTS, CDR2 YDEGEE. This CDR3 has 13 amino acids. The ends lost 2 bases at V and 12 bases at J; junction bases unmatched: 8.

The V and J genes are TRBV2 and TRBJ1-2, with D unclear. The CDR3 has 12 residues. In germline, CDR1 is SNHLY, CDR2 FYNNEI. CDR3: CVLTRYNYGYTF. CDR3 coding DNA: TGTGTATTAACCCGGTATAACTATGGCTACACCTTC. The full variable domain, its missing parts supplied by reference TRBV2 and TRBJ1-2, is EPEVTQTPSHQVTQMGQEVILRCVPISNHLYFYWYRQILGQKVEFLVSFYNNEISEKSEIFDDQFSVERPDGSNFTLKIRSTKLEDSAMYFCVLTRYNYGYTFGSGTRLTVV.

The chain links TRBV6-5 to TRBJ2-7; 10 bases align to TRBD2. Germline V gene data show CDR1 as MNHEY and CDR2 as SVGAGI. Trimming at V came to 4 bases and at J to 1 base, leaving 4 bases not matched to a gene. CDR3 length: 15 residues. This CDR3 is CASSLAGGPSYEQYF. CDR3 sequence (DNA): TGTGCCAGCAGTTTAGCGGGGGGCCCATCCTACGAGCAGTACTTC.

The rearrangement links TRBV20-1 to TRBJ1-2; maybe TRBD1 (6 bases). V lost 3 bases and J lost 8, with 13 bases in between. Germline CDR1 is DFQATT and CDR2 is SNEGSKA (reference sequence). The CDR3 totals 12 residues. DNA of the CDR3: TGCAGTGCTAGTTACAGGGTGGTCGGCTACACCTTC. This sequence encodes CSASYRVVGYTF.

The table lists this clone with a count of one. The CDR3 sequence: CASSQNLLVDEQYF. The CDR3 DNA follows: TGTGCCAGCAGCCAAAATTTACTAGTCGACGAGCAGTACTTC. The chain links TRBV3-1 (or the pseudogene TRBV3-2) to TRBJ2-7; a weak D match, TRBD2 (5 bases). Deletions cut 2 bases from V and 5 bases from J, with 13 bases between. The CDR3 is 14 residues long. Looked up from germline, CDR1 is LGHDT and CDR2 is YNNKEL (reference sequence).

The rearrangement links TRBV3-1 (or the pseudogene TRBV3-2) to TRBJ1-5; the D is unclear. The CDR3 sequence is 13 residues long. Deletions cut 2 bases from V and 5 bases from J, with 7 bases between. CDR1 and CDR2 from the germline V gene are LGHDT and YNNKEL (reference sequence). The CDR3 nucleotides read TGTGCCAGCAGCCAAACCACTGATCAGCCCCAGCATTTT. Amino acid sequence: CASSQTTDQPQHF.

The chain employs TRBV4-1 and TRBJ2-7, with 7 bases fitting TRBD1. The CDR3 has 16 amino acids. After removal of 3 bases from V and 2 bases from J, the junction contained 10 bases not matched to a gene. CDR1 is MGHRA, CDR2 YSYEKL, per germline. DNA of the CDR3: TGCGCCAGCAGCCAGCCCGGGACAGCTAGGCCCTACGAGCAGTACTTC. As protein: CASSQPGTARPYEQYF.

The chain carries TRBV2 and TRBJ1-1; D ambiguous. Germline V gene lookup returns CDR1 SNHLY and CDR2 FYNNEI. The CDR3 spans 12 residues. The V end lost 7 bases, the J end lost 0 bases, and 6 bases lay between the germline ends. The DNA of the CDR3 is TGTGCCAGCAACGGCATGAACACTGAAGCTTTCTTT. It specifies CASNGMNTEAFF.

The chain recombines TRBV6-5 with TRBJ2-7; TRBD2 agrees at 9 bases. The CDR3 is made up of 15 amino acids. With V trimmed by 6 bases and J by 1 base, 7 bases remained unmatched. The germline V gene has CDR1 MNHEY and CDR2 SVGAGI. CDR3 in amino acids: CASSGPGLASYEQYF. As DNA, the CDR3 is TGTGCCAGCAGCGGGCCGGGACTAGCTTCCTACGAGCAGTACTTC.

The rearrangement uses TRBV6-5 and TRBJ1-1; 7 bases agree with TRBD1. V trimming: 10 bases; J trimming: 5 bases; junction bases outside the gene matches: 10. From germline, CDR1 is MNHEY and CDR2 SVGAGI. The CDR3 covers 13 residues. The CDR3 here is CAISEGAPTEAFF. The DNA for the CDR3 is TGTGCCATCTCGGAGGGGGCGCCGACTGAAGCTTTCTTT.

The chain combines TRBV5-6 with TRBJ1-3; 7 bases match TRBD1. Germline V gene data show CDR1 as SGHDT and CDR2 as YYEEEE. The CDR3 length is 15 residues. The junction had 6 bases not matched to a gene; V was cut back by 4 bases and J by 2 bases. The CDR3 DNA reads as TGTGCCAGCAGCACCCCTGACAGGGCTGGAAACACCATATATTTT. Translation gives CASSTPDRAGNTIYF.